The T cell receptor beta chain under discussion was sequenced for a study of blood T cell repertoires in COVID-19. On the study more broadly: Acute and convalescent COVID-19 specimens originated in the United States, Italy and Spain.

This CDR3 spans 14 amino acids. Between the trimmed V and J ends, which lost 4 bases and 4 bases, there was a span of 13 bases. Sequenced by immunoSEQ multiplex PCR; TCRdb stores in-frame clones only, minus some. The table shows about 270,000 clones, with around 93% occurring only once. This study enrolled people aged about 18 to 100 from about two dozen US geographic areas. Participants' own reports of clinical history determined their cohort assignment. Before they entered the study, exposed participants had met a COVID-19 case within 2 weeks. Sequences were obtained from PBMCs or T cells enriched from blood (not recorded which). V usage is TRBV23-1 and J usage is TRBJ1-1; D remains ambiguous. TRBV23-1 is sorted into the ORF group, with uncertain function. The sequence came from a man aged 40-55 years who had been exposed to COVID-19. CDR3 coding DNA: TGCGCCAGCAGTCTTGGCAGTCGGGGCACTGAAGCTTTCTTT. This codes for CASSLGSRGTEAFF.